Listed below are T cell receptor beta chains from one sample, sequenced in a study of cytomegalovirus exposure and HLA in healthy donors. Produced via immunoSEQ multiplex PCR; TCRdb's table is partial and in-frame only. The sample carries some 150,000 clones, around 79% recorded once. What was sequenced was PBMCs. These receptors all come from a male donor in good health and CMV-seronegative. The CDR3 runs from the conserved cysteine through the conserved F or W. The D gene is left open where the match is weak. Some rows have no size entry. The others give once, few or many, or a class for an expanded clone.

J gene | V gene | clone size | D gene | CDR3 protein | CDR3 DNA
TRBJ2-7 | TRBV14 | NA | NA | CASSQLGSPGAYEQYF | TGTGCCAGCAGCCAGCTCGGAAGTCCGGGAGCTTACGAGCAGTACTTC
TRBJ2-2 | TRBV29-1 | NA | TRBD1 | CSVRDRGNTGELFF | TGCAGCGTTAGGGACAGGGGTAACACCGGGGAGCTGTTTTTT
TRBJ1-2 | TRBV5-4 | NA | TRBD1 | CASSSGTGSPNTF | TGTGCCAGCAGCTCCGGGACAGGGTCCCCGAACACCTTC
TRBJ1-5 | TRBV5-4 | few | NA | CASSLYGGGQPQHF | TGTGCCAGCAGCTTATATGGTGGAGGCCAGCCCCAGCATTTT
TRBJ2-7 | TRBV10-3 | NA | TRBD1 | CAISKGTGDYEQYF | TGTGCCATCAGTAAGGGGACAGGGGACTACGAGCAGTACTTC
TRBJ2-2 | TRBV7-9 | NA | NA | CSSRPPPGGTMGAGELFF | TGTTCCAGCAGGCCCCCCCCAGGCGGGACCATGGGAGCCGGGGAGCTGTTTTTT
TRBJ1-6 | TRBV4-2 | NA | TRBD1 | CASSQDRDRVLSPLHF | TGTGCCAGCAGCCAGGACCGGGACAGGGTACTTTCACCCCTCCACTTT
TRBJ1-5 | TRBV7-2 | NA | NA | CASSGDDYPNQPQHF | TGTGCCAGCAGCGGAGACGACTACCCCAATCAGCCCCAGCATTTT
TRBJ1-1 | TRBV29-1 | NA | NA | CSVIVPGQRNTEAFF | TGCAGCGTTATAGTACCGGGACAAAGGAACACTGAAGCTTTCTTT
TRBJ1-1 | TRBV29-1 | NA | TRBD1 | CSVWTGEAFF | TGCAGCGTTTGGACAGGAGAAGCTTTCTTT
TRBJ2-2 | TRBV9 | NA | NA | CSSSPQLAFTGELFF | TGTTCCAGCAGCCCCCAGTTAGCGTTCACCGGGGAGCTGTTTTTT
TRBJ1-1 | TRBV4-1 | NA | NA | CASSQTGVNTEAFF | TGCGCCAGCAGCCAAACGGGGGTGAACACTGAAGCTTTCTTT
TRBJ1-5 | TRBV4-1 | once | TRBD1 | CASSSEGRGRDQPQHF | TGCGCCAGCAGCTCGGAGGGCAGGGGGCGCGATCAGCCCCAGCATTTT
TRBJ2-3 | TRBV5-1 | few | TRBD2 | CASSLAGTSGNQDTQYF | TGCGCCAGCAGCTTAGCCGGGACTAGCGGGAATCAAGATACGCAGTATTTT
TRBJ2-4 | TRBV7-2 | NA | NA | CASSSPGPDIQYF | TGTGCCAGCAGCTCTCCGGGTCCAGACATTCAGTACTTC
TRBJ2-5 | TRBV19 | NA | TRBD2 | CASSKERGGWETQYF | TGTGCCAGTAGTAAAGAGCGGGGGGGTTGGGAGACCCAGTACTTC
TRBJ1-2 | TRBV2 | NA | NA | CASSETDFDGYTF | TGTGCCAGCAGTGAAACGGACTTCGATGGCTACACCTTC
TRBJ1-1 | TRBV2 | once | TRBD1 | CASIGESQGAGEAFF | TGTGCCAGCATAGGGGAGTCACAGGGGGCAGGTGAAGCTTTCTTT
TRBJ1-5 | TRBV30 | NA | TRBD1 | CAWRDRGDQPQHF | TGTGCCTGGAGGGACAGGGGGGATCAGCCCCAGCATTTT
TRBJ2-6 | TRBV23-1 | NA | NA | CASSQQASPLSGANVLTF | TGCGCCAGCAGTCAACAGGCCAGCCCGTTGTCTGGGGCCAACGTCCTGACTTTC
TRBJ1-2 | TRBV11-1 | NA | NA | CASRAPGDPYGYTF | TGTGCCAGCCGTGCGCCGGGGGATCCCTATGGCTACACCTTC
TRBJ1-1 | TRBV18 | NA | NA | CASSPSWQNTEAFF | TGTGCCAGCTCACCATCTTGGCAGAACACTGAAGCTTTCTTT
TRBJ2-6 | TRBV13 | once | NA | CASSLVTGTHKPVGANVLTF | TGTGCCAGCAGCTTAGTAACGGGGACTCATAAGCCGGTTGGGGCCAACGTCCTGACTTTC
TRBJ1-1 | TRBV2 | NA | NA | CASSKDSQGAAFF | TGTGCCAGCAGTAAGGACAGTCAGGGAGCAGCTTTCTTT
TRBJ2-1 | TRBV5-1 | NA | TRBD2 | CASSLGLADNEQFF | TGCGCCAGCAGCTTGGGACTAGCGGATAATGAGCAGTTCTTC
TRBJ2-7 | TRBV6-5 | few | NA | CASSYSQFSYEQYF | TGTGCCAGCAGTTACTCCCAGTTCTCCTACGAGCAGTACTTC
TRBJ2-7 | TRBV11-2 | NA | TRBD1 | CASSSPGQGASEQYF | TGTGCCAGCAGCTCACCGGGACAGGGGGCCTCCGAGCAGTACTTC
TRBJ1-5 | TRBV15 | NA | NA | CATSRDRVNQPQHF | TGTGCCACCAGCAGAGATAGAGTCAATCAGCCCCAGCATTTT
TRBJ1-1 | TRBV7-3 | NA | NA | CATRESTEAFF | TGTGCCACACGCGAGTCCACTGAAGCTTTCTTT
TRBJ1-1 | TRBV25-1 | NA | TRBD1 | CASRGYRGHTEAFF | TGTGCCAGCAGGGGATACAGGGGACACACTGAAGCTTTCTTT
TRBJ2-7 | TRBV7-9 | NA | TRBD1 | CASSPSGGRYYEQYF | TGTGCCAGCAGCCCTTCAGGGGGCCGTTACTACGAGCAGTACTTC
TRBJ1-1 | TRBV5-1 | NA | TRBD1 | CASSLEGATTEAFF | TGCGCCAGCAGCTTGGAGGGGGCGACGACTGAAGCTTTCTTT
TRBJ1-1 | TRBV10-3 | NA | NA | CAISDPRGPEAFF | TGTGCCATCAGTGACCCCAGAGGGCCTGAAGCTTTCTTT
TRBJ2-7 | TRBV13 | NA | NA | CASSRGQTYEQYF | TGTGCCAGCAGCCGCGGACAAACCTACGAGCAGTACTTC
TRBJ2-1 | TRBV4-1 | few | TRBD2 | CASSLLTSGTYNEQFF | TGCGCCAGCAGCCTCCTCACTAGCGGGACATACAATGAGCAGTTCTTC
TRBJ1-1 | TRBV6-5 | NA | NA | CASSRGYGTEAFF | TGTGCCAGCAGCCGGGGATACGGCACTGAAGCTTTCTTT
TRBJ1-5 | TRBV11-2 | NA | TRBD1 | CASSSRAGTGQPQHF | TGTGCCAGCAGCTCCCGCGCCGGGACAGGACAGCCCCAGCATTTT
TRBJ2-7 | TRBV4-1 | NA | TRBD2 | CASSHGTSGSERYEQYF | TGCGCCAGCAGCCATGGGACTAGCGGGAGTGAGCGCTACGAGCAGTACTTC
TRBJ2-2 | TRBV7-7 | NA | NA | CASSGTGTNTGELFF | TGTGCTAGCAGCGGGACAGGAACGAACACCGGGGAGCTGTTTTTT
TRBJ1-3 | TRBV6-5 | NA | NA | CASRLQSSGNTIYF | TGTGCCAGCAGATTACAGAGCTCTGGAAACACCATATATTTT
TRBJ1-4 | TRBV27 | NA | TRBD1 | CASSPRQGLNEKLFF | TGTGCCAGCAGTCCACGACAGGGCCTTAATGAAAAACTGTTTTTT
TRBJ2-7 | TRBV10-3 | NA | NA | CASKQGLTYEQYF | TGTGCCAGTAAACAGGGATTGACCTACGAGCAGTACTTC
TRBJ2-7 | TRBV6-5 | NA | NA | CASSLGQPAPEQYF | TGTGCCAGCAGTTTAGGACAGCCAGCTCCCGAGCAGTACTTC
TRBJ1-2 | TRBV9 | NA | TRBD1 | CASSVGDRGRGYTF | TGTGCCAGCAGCGTAGGGGACAGGGGGCGCGGCTACACCTTC
TRBJ1-1 | TRBV6-5 | NA | NA | CASFTGWGTEAFF | TGTGCCAGCTTCACAGGGTGGGGCACTGAAGCTTTCTTT
TRBJ1-2 | TRBV19 | NA | NA | CASSIIGYGYTF | TGTGCCAGTAGTATAATCGGCTATGGCTACACCTTC
TRBJ2-3 | TRBV29-1 | NA | NA | CSAGLRRDTQYF | TGCAGCGCAGGACTGAGGCGAGATACGCAGTATTTT
TRBJ2-7 | TRBV4-3 | NA | TRBD2 | CTSSQGLAVSYEQYF | TGCACCAGCAGCCAAGGGCTAGCGGTCTCCTACGAGCAGTACTTC
TRBJ1-4 | TRBV18 | NA | NA | CASSLDSSTNEKLFF | TGTGCCAGCTCACTTGACAGCTCAACTAATGAAAAACTGTTTTTT
TRBJ1-2 | TRBV5-5 | NA | TRBD1 | CASSRQGSDYGYTF | TGTGCCAGCAGCCGACAGGGGAGCGACTATGGCTACACCTTC
TRBJ2-7 | TRBV6-6 | NA | TRBD1 | CASSKGQGAYEQYF | TGTGCCAGCAGTAAGGGACAGGGTGCTTACGAGCAGTACTTC
TRBJ1-5 | TRBV2 | NA | TRBD1 | CASSVNMGQGNQPQHF | TGTGCCAGCAGTGTCAATATGGGACAGGGAAATCAGCCCCAGCATTTT
TRBJ2-3 | TRBV9 | NA | NA | CASSPTLAASTDTQYF | TGTGCCAGCAGCCCAACACTAGCAGCTAGCACAGATACGCAGTATTTT
TRBJ2-3 | TRBV9 | NA | TRBD2 | CASRAGGGLSTDTQYF | TGTGCCAGCAGGGCGGGGGGGGGCCTTAGCACAGATACGCAGTATTTT
TRBJ2-7 | TRBV19 | NA | NA | CASSSRDLYEQYF | TGTGCCAGTAGCTCCAGGGATTTGTACGAGCAGTACTTC